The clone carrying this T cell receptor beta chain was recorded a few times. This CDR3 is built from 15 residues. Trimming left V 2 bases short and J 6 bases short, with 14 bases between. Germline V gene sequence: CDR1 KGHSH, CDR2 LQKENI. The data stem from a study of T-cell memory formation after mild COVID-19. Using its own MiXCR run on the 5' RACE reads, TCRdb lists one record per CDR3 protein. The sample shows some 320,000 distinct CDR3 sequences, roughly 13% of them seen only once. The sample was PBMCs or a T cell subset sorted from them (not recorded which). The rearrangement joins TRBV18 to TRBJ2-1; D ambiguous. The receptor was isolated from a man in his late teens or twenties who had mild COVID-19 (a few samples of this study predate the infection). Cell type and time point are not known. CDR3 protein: CASSPLEQTPNEQFF. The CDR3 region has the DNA TGTGCCAGCTCACCATTAGAACAGACACCCAATGAGCAGTTCTTC.